The clone carrying this TCR beta chain was recorded a few times. The data were produced by immunoSEQ multiplex PCR, yet TCRdb's version contains in-frame clones alone and is incomplete. Of approximately 70,000 clones listed, 85% to 90% were seen once; the top ten hold roughly 3.6%. The sample is drawn from a study of blood T cell repertoires in COVID-19. Turning to the study itself: Acute and convalescent COVID-19 specimens originated in the United States, Italy and Spain. Nucleic acid was either cDNA or gDNA, and it came from T cells, B-cell-depleted T cells, or PBMCs.

Trimming left V 7 bases short and J 8 bases short, with 23 bases between. Germline values: CDR1 SNHLY, CDR2 FYNNEI. The CDR3 has 15 amino acids. Source material: peripheral blood. The receptor was isolated from a man in his sixties or seventies with active COVID-19. V usage is TRBV2 and J usage is TRBJ1-2, with D uncertain. CDR3 loop: CASTQIETRRDGYTF. For the CDR3, the DNA is TGTGCCAGCACCCAAATTGAGACCCGGAGAGACGGCTACACCTTC.